This T cell receptor beta chain was recorded in a study of regulatory T cells in long-lasting Graves disease. Library construction for TCR beta used iRepertoire HTBI primers and Arm-PCR of CDR3 regions. TCRdb itself ran the multiplex PCR reads through MiXCR, one entry per CDR3 protein. The table has fewer than 350,000 distinct CDR3 sequences, 18% seen once; the top ten hold roughly 40%. Time point specified: newly diagnosed GD, antithyroid drugs for less than 3 months. RNA extracted from PBMCs served as the sequencing template. This clonotype was seen repeatedly, ten times or more. The CDR3 runs to 13 residues. Germline V gene lookup returns CDR1 DFQATT and CDR2 SNEGSKA (reference sequence). Losses at the gene ends were 5 bases for V and 5 bases for J; bases not matched to a gene: 7.

The source is a female donor with Graves disease. The chain is built from TRBV20-1 and TRBJ1-1; 8 bases line up with TRBD1. The material was peripheral blood mononuclear cells (PBMCs), obtained at new diagnosis, from a patient treated with antithyroid drugs. CDR3 sequence reads: CSASDRVKTEAFF. DNA of the CDR3: TGCAGTGCTTCGGACAGGGTAAAAACTGAAGCTTTCTTT.